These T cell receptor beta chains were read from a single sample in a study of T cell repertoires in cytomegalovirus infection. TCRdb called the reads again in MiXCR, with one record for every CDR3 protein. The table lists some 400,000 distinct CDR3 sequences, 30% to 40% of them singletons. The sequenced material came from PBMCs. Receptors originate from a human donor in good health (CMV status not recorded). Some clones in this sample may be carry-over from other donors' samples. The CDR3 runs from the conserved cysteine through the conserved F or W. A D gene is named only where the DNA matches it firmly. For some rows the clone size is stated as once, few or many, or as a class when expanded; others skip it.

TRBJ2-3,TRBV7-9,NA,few,TGTGCCAGCAGCCCGCCCACCTACAAGACTAGCACAGATACGCAGTATTTT,CASSPPTYKTSTDTQYF
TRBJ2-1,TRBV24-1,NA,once,TGTGCCACCAGTGAATTGGACGCCGAGCAGTTCTTC,CATSELDAEQFF
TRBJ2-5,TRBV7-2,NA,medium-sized,TGTGCCAGCAGCTCCATTCGGGGGCCCCAAGAGACCCAGTACTTC,CASSSIRGPQETQYF
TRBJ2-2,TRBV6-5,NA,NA,TGTGCCAGCAGTTACTTCCAATACACCGGGGAGCTGTTTTTT,CASSYFQYTGELFF
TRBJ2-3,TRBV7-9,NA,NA,TGTGACAGCAGCGGGCTGCGCACAGATACGCAGTATTTT,CDSSGLRTDTQYF
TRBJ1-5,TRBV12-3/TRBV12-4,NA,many,TGTGCCAGCAGTTTACCAGGGTACAATCAGCCCCAGCATTTT,CASSLPGYNQPQHF
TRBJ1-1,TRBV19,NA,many,TGTGCCAGTAGTATATCAGGGGCCGACACTGAAGCTTTCTTT,CASSISGADTEAFF
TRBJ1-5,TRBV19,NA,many,TGTGCCAGTAAGGGGGGGAATTGGCCCCAGCATTTT,CASKGGNWPQHF
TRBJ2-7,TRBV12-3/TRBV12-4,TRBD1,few,TGTGCCAGCAGTTTCTGGACAGGTGCCGAGCAGTACTTC,CASSFWTGAEQYF
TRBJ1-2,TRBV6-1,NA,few,TGTGCCAGCAGATTCCGGGACAACTATGGCTACACCTTC,CASRFRDNYGYTF
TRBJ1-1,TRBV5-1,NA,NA,TGCGCCAGCAGCCCCGGACAGTTTGAAGCTTTCTTT,CASSPGQFEAFF
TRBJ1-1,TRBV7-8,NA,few,TGTGCCAGCAGCTTACGCTCAGCAGGAAGCACTGAAGCTTTCTTT,CASSLRSAGSTEAFF
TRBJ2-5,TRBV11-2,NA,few,TGTGCCAGCAGCTTTATGGCGACGGGGTACCAAGAGACCCAGTACTTC,CASSFMATGYQETQYF
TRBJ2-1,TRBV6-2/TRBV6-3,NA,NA,TGTGCCAGCAGTTACTCGACTACCCAGGAGCAGTTCTTC,CASSYSTTQEQFF
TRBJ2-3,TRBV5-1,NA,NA,TGCGCCAGCAGCTTCCAACTAGTTTTGGATACGCAGTATTTT,CASSFQLVLDTQYF
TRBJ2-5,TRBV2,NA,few,TGTGCCAGCATCCATGGGGCACAAGAGACCCAGTACTTC,CASIHGAQETQYF
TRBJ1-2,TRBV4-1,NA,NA,TGCGCCAGCATTCTCGAATATAACAGGCTTTCCAACTATGGCTACACCTTC,CASILEYNRLSNYGYTF
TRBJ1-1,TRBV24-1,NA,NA,TGTGCCACCAGGGACCAGGACGAAGCTTTCTTT,CATRDQDEAFF
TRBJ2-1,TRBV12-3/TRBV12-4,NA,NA,TGTGCCAGCAGTTTTTTAGTTGGGAAGTACAATGAGCAGTTCTTC,CASSFLVGKYNEQFF
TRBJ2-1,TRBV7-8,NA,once,TGTGCCAGCAGCTTATACGGGGTACTGGGATCATACAATGAGCAGTTCTTC,CASSLYGVLGSYNEQFF
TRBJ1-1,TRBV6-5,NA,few,TGTGCCAGCAGTTATTTAGGGGCGAACACTGAAGCTTTCTTT,CASSYLGANTEAFF
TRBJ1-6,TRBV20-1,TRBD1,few,TGCAGTGCTAGAGCTCCGACAGGGACGGATAATTCACCCCTCCACTTT,CSARAPTGTDNSPLHF
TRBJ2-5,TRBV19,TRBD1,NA,TGTGCCAGTAGTGTTGGACAGGGGAGCATCGAGACCCAGTACTTC,CASSVGQGSIETQYF
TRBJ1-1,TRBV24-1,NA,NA,TGTGCCACCAGTGATTTCGGGAGGTGGGCTTTCTTT,CATSDFGRWAFF
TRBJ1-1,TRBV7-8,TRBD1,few,TGTGCCAGCAGCCCAAACCCACCGGGACAGGGAGCAGAAGCTTTCTTT,CASSPNPPGQGAEAFF
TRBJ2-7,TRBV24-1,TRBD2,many,TGTGCCACCAGTGATTTGCGAGCGGGGCCCTCGGAGCAGTACTTC,CATSDLRAGPSEQYF
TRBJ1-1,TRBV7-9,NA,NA,TGTGCCAGCAGCTTAGATCTGGTCCTAAACACTGAAGCTTTCTTT,CASSLDLVLNTEAFF
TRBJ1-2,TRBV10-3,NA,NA,TGTGCCATCAGTGAGGATCGGTATGGCTACACCTTC,CAISEDRYGYTF
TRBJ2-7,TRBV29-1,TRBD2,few,TGCAGCGTTGTGCGGGGGGGCGGTTACGAGCAGTACTTC,CSVVRGGGYEQYF
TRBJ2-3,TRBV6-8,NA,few,TGTGCCAGCAGACCTACAGGGCGGCACACAGATACGCAGTATTTT,CASRPTGRHTDTQYF
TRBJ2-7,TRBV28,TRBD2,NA,TGTGCCAGCAGTCCACTGCCGGGACTAGCGGGTCCCGCCTCTTACGAGCAGTACTTC,CASSPLPGLAGPASYEQYF
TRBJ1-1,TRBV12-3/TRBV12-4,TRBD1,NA,TGTGCCAGCAGCTTCAGACAGGGAATGAACACTGAAGCTTTCTTT,CASSFRQGMNTEAFF
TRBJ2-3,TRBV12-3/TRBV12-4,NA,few,TGTGCCAGCAGTTTACGGCAGGGAAACACAGATACGCAGTATTTT,CASSLRQGNTDTQYF
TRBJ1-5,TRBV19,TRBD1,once,TGTGCCAGTAGTAAACCGGGACAGGGCGGCAATCAGCCCCAGCATTTT,CASSKPGQGGNQPQHF
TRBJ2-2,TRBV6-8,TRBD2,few,TGTGCCAGCAGTTATAGCGGGGGGGTTCACGGGGAGCTGTTTTTT,CASSYSGGVHGELFF
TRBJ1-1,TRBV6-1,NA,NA,TGTGCCAGCAGTGAAGCTGCGGCTTTCTTT,CASSEAAAFF
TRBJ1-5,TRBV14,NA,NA,TGTGCCAGCACACAAAGAAATAGCAATCAGCCCCAGCATTTT,CASTQRNSNQPQHF
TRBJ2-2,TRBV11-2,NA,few,TGTGCCAGCAGCTTAGATTTAAAGGGGACGAGCACCGGGGAGCTGTTTTTT,CASSLDLKGTSTGELFF
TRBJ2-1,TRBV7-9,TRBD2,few,TGTGCCAGCAGCTTAGCCGGAACTAGCGGGGTTCGTAATGAGCAGTTCTTC,CASSLAGTSGVRNEQFF
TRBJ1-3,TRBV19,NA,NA,TGTGCCAGTAGAGACGCCACCGGGACGTTCGCTGGAAACACCATATATTTT,CASRDATGTFAGNTIYF
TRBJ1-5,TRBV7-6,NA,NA,TGTGCCAGCAGCTCAACCAATGGCCAGCCCCAGCATTTT,CASSSTNGQPQHF
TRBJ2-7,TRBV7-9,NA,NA,TGTGCCGGGAGCCAGGGTTTCGACGAGCAGTACTTC,CAGSQGFDEQYF
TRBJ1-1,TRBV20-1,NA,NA,TGCAGTGCTAGACACCTGGGGAACACTGAAGCTTTCTTT,CSARHLGNTEAFF
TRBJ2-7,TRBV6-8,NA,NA,TGTGCCAGCAGTTACTTCGGGGCAGACCACGAGCAGTACTTC,CASSYFGADHEQYF
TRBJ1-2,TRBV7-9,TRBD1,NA,TGTGCCAGCAGCCCGGACAGGGCGCGCGGCTACACCTTC,CASSPDRARGYTF
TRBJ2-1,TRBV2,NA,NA,TGTGCCAGCAGTGAAGAGTCTTTAGGTGAGCAGTTCTTC,CASSEESLGEQFF
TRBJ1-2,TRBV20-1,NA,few,TGCAGTGCTAGCATCGGGAGTGGCTACACCTTC,CSASIGSGYTF
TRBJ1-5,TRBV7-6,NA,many,TGTGCCAGCAGCTTAATCAGGGGCCCTAATCAGCCCCAGCATTTT,CASSLIRGPNQPQHF
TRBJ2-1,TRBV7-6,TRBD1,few,TGTGCCAGCAGCTCCCGGGACAGGGGAGAGGTTGAGCAGTTCTTC,CASSSRDRGEVEQFF
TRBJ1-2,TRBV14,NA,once,TGTGCCAGCAGCCAAGATGCCAGGTGGCGCGGTGGCTACACCTTC,CASSQDARWRGGYTF
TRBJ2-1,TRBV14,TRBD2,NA,TGTGCCACTCAGGAGGGCGGGGGCAATGAGCAGTTCTTC,CATQEGGGNEQFF
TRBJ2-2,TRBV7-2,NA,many,TGTGCCAGCAGCTATAGGCATGTGGGGGCGAACACCGGGGAGCTGTTTTTT,CASSYRHVGANTGELFF
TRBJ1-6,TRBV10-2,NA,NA,TGCGCCAGCATTGGTACGGCGAGAAAGCACGCTAATTCACCCCTCCACTTT,CASIGTARKHANSPLHF
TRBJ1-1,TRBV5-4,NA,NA,TGTGCCAGCAGCTTGAGCCGGGATATAACTGAAGCTTTCTTT,CASSLSRDITEAFF
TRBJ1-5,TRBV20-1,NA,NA,TGCAGTGCCATAGACAGGTCCAATCAGCCCCAGCATTTT,CSAIDRSNQPQHF